The 32 T cell receptor beta chains in this list originate from one sample, sequenced in a study of T-cell reconstitution after alpha-beta-depleted transplantation in children. Using unique molecular identifiers, the investigators prepared the TCRbeta library. Each CDR3 protein is one row after TCRdb ran MiXCR on the PCR reads. The sample shows roughly 240,000 distinct CDR3 sequences, roughly 8.2% of them seen only once. Material: PBMCs, mostly from graft donor cells, obtained 180 days after TCRalphabeta/CD19-depleted stem cell transplant. These receptors all stem from a male patient younger than 18 who had a stem cell transplant for acute lymphoblastic leukemia, so the T cells may come from the graft donor.

This chain links TRBV2 with TRBJ1-4; perhaps TRBD1 as D (6 bases). V shed 4 bases and J shed 7 bases, with 13 bases lying between them. The CDR3 runs to 14 residues. Looked up from germline, CDR1 is SNHLY and CDR2 is FYNNEI. In nucleotides, the CDR3 is TGTGCCAGCAGTGTAGGGGGGCAGAGTGAAAAACTGTTTTTT. Amino acids: CASSVGGQSEKLFF.

With regard to this clonotype: A single base separates this from a much larger clone, so it may be a read error. Without the conserved terminal phenylalanine or tryptophan, this CDR3 likely stems from a read error. This chain connects TRBV7-9 to TRBJ1-3, with D unclear. The CDR3 length is 13 residues. The V gene's germline CDR1 is SEHNR and CDR2 FQNEAQ (reference sequence). The V and J ends lost 5 bases and 8 bases respectively, with 13 bases between them. CDR3 sequence: CASSHARSDTIYS. As DNA, the CDR3 is TGTGCCAGCAGCCACGCGCGCAGTGACACCATATATTCT.

This clonotype occurred many times. V usage is TRBV18 and J usage is TRBJ1-2, with 8 bases identical to TRBD1. Germline CDR1 and CDR2: KGHSH and LQKENI. The CDR3 has 14 residues. With 3 bases clipped from V and 3 bases from J, the junction kept 3 bases outside the gene matches. The CDR3 reads CASSPMDRDYGYTF. The CDR3 DNA sequence: TGTGCCAGCTCACCCATGGACAGGGACTATGGCTACACCTTC.

This clonotype was found many times. V usage is TRBV9 and J usage is TRBJ2-1; 9 bases are a match to TRBD1. V shed 0 bases and J 7 bases; nucleotides not matched to a gene: 14. CDR3 length: 18 residues. CDR1 is SGDLS, CDR2 YYNGEE, per germline. CDR3 residues: CASSVVGAQGAMRNEQFF. The CDR3 bases are TGTGCCAGCAGCGTAGTGGGGGCACAGGGGGCAATGAGGAATGAGCAGTTCTTC.

There are many counts of this clonotype. The J gene is TRBJ1-4, the V gene TRBV12-3 or TRBV12-4; D is unresolved. This CDR3 has 11 residues. Trimming left V 6 bases short and J 12 bases short, with 11 bases between. The CDR3 DNA sequence: TGTGCCAGCAGGGGTTCAACCCAACTGTTTTTT. Protein sequence: CASRGSTQLFF.

In regard to this clonotype: Just one base apart from a much larger clone, this may be a read error. V is TRBV7-9 and J is TRBJ2-5; D possibly corresponds to TRBD2 (5 bases). CDR1 and CDR2 (germline): SEHNR, FQNEAQ (reference sequence). The CDR3 runs 12 residues. Trimming removed 6 bases from V and 11 bases from J, with 16 bases in between. CDR3 DNA: TGTGCCAGCAGTCAAGTGCCCGGGAATCAGTACTTC. The encoded protein is CASSQVPGNQYF.

This clonotype occurred many times. This chain joins TRBV15 and TRBJ2-5; D not resolved. The germline gives CDR1 LNHNV, CDR2 YYDKDF (reference sequence). Trimming pared 5 bases from V and 2 bases from J, leaving 12 bases between. The length of the CDR3 is 14 residues. For the CDR3, the DNA is TGTGCCACCAGCCGGCAAGCACCGCAAGAGACCCAGTACTTC. Amino acid sequence: CATSRQAPQETQYF.

Ten or more counts support this clonotype. The chain is built from TRBV29-1 and TRBJ2-1; D is unclear. The ends were cut back, 6 bases at V and 5 bases at J, with 11 bases in the middle. Germline loops: CDR1 SQVTM, CDR2 ANQGSEA. The CDR3 spans 12 residues. CDR3 DNA: TGCAGCGTCTCTAGAGGAAACAATGAGCAGTTCTTC. Its translation is CSVSRGNNEQFF.

There are many counts of this clonotype. CDR3 protein: CASSLLAGVQPQHF. CDR3 bases: TGTGCCAGCAGCTTACTTGCAGGGGTTCAGCCCCAGCATTTT. The genes are TRBV7-9 and TRBJ1-5; possible D gene TRBD1, 6 bases. Germline CDR1 reads SEHNR; CDR2 reads FQNEAQ (reference sequence). Trimming removed 2 bases at V and 6 bases at J, with 11 bases between. This CDR3 has 14 amino acids.

This clonotype came up many times. The chain employs TRBV28 and TRBJ2-1; a possible D gene is TRBD1 (7 bases). The V end lost 8 bases, the J end lost 4 bases, and 15 bases lay between the germline ends. CDR3 length: 14 residues. Germline V CDR1 and CDR2: MDHEN, SYDVKM. Here the CDR3 reads CASVGGGAYNEQFF. CDR3 nucleotides: TGTGCCAGCGTCGGAGGGGGCGCTTACAATGAGCAGTTCTTC. Supplemented by reference TRBV28 and TRBJ2-1, the full variable domain reads DVKVTQSSRYLVKRTGEKVFLECVQDMDHENMFWYRQDPGLGLRLIYFSYDVKMKEKGDIPEGYSVSREKKERFSLILESASTNQTSMYLCASVGGGAYNEQFFGPGTRLTVL.

A few counts support this clonotype. The chain recombines TRBV2 with TRBJ2-3, with TRBD2 matching over 7 bases. J was trimmed by 3 bases and V by 8 bases; bases with no gene match: 8. This CDR3 has 14 amino acids. Per germline, CDR1 SNHLY and CDR2 FYNNEI. The CDR3 here is CASLRLANTDTQYF. DNA for the CDR3: TGTGCCAGCTTAAGACTAGCCAATACAGATACGCAGTATTTT.

The sample holds many counts of this clonotype. The chain joins TRBV12-3 or TRBV12-4 to TRBJ1-2; tentatively, D is TRBD1 (5 bases). CDR3 length equals 15 residues. V was pared by 6 bases and J by 5 bases, with 19 bases between. Here the CDR3 reads CASSLRRVPGYGYTF. DNA of the CDR3: TGTGCCAGCAGCCTAAGGAGGGTCCCAGGGTATGGCTACACCTTC.

This clonotype was picked up many times. This chain connects TRBV7-2 to TRBJ2-3; D gene unclear. CDR1 and CDR2 (germline): SGHTA, FQGNSA. V was pared by 3 bases and J by 2 bases, with 15 bases between. The CDR3 runs 16 residues. The CDR3 protein is CASSFTWTWLTDTQYF. The CDR3, as DNA: TGTGCCAGCAGCTTCACTTGGACCTGGCTCACAGATACGCAGTATTTT.

In its sample, this clonotype was seen many times. The rearrangement links TRBV20-1 to TRBJ1-1, with a possible D match to TRBD1 (5 bases). Germline V lookup: CDR1 DFQATT, CDR2 SNEGSKA (reference sequence). V lost 1 base and J 8 bases, leaving 11 bases between the germline ends. The CDR3 is made up of 12 amino acids. CDR3 in amino acids: CSARGPGGEAFF. In nucleotides, the CDR3 is TGCAGTGCTAGAGGGCCCGGGGGGGAAGCTTTCTTT.

This clonotype has a count of ten or more. The chain couples TRBV7-3 to TRBJ2-3, with a tentative D call TRBD1 (5 bases). V lost 2 bases to trimming and J lost 2 bases, with 8 bases between them. CDR1 is SGHTA, CDR2 FQGTGA, per germline. CDR3 length: 14 residues. This CDR3 reads CASSLGAYTDTQYF. CDR3 bases: TGTGCCAGCAGCTTAGGGGCCTACACAGATACGCAGTATTTT.

This clonotype was seen at least ten times. The chain joins TRBV20-1 to TRBJ2-7, with D possibly matching TRBD1 (6 bases). This CDR3 spans 14 amino acids. Germline CDR1 reads DFQATT; CDR2 reads SNEGSKA (reference sequence). The V end lost 0 bases, the J end lost 2 bases, and 11 bases lay between the germline ends. The CDR3: CSARDSRGAYEQYF. The CDR3 DNA reads as TGCAGTGCTAGAGATTCCAGGGGTGCCTACGAGCAGTACTTC.

This sequence joins TRBV27 and TRBJ1-5, with a tentative D call TRBD1 (5 bases). This CDR3 contains 15 residues. Trimming shortened V by 2 bases and J by 0 bases, and 8 bases separated the two germline ends. Germline V lookup: CDR1 MNHEY, CDR2 SMNVEV (reference sequence). In DNA, the CDR3 is TGTGCCAGCAGTTTAACGACAGATAGCAATCAGCCCCAGCATTTT. Translated, it gives CASSLTTDSNQPQHF.

This clonotype was recorded at least ten times. The CDR3 DNA reads as TGTGCCAGCAGCTTACGCGGGACGGCCTCTTATCAGCCCCAGCATTTT. Its protein is CASSLRGTASYQPQHF. The chain links TRBV5-6 to TRBJ1-5; possible D gene TRBD1, 5 bases. Germline CDR1 and CDR2: SGHDT and YYEEEE. V gave up 2 bases and J gave up 5 bases, with 17 bases separating them. The CDR3 is 16 amino acids.

At least ten counts were recorded for this clonotype. The rearrangement links TRBV7-9 to TRBJ2-4, with D perhaps TRBD1 or TRBD2 (6 bases each). Germline V gene sequence: CDR1 SEHNR, CDR2 FQNEAQ (reference sequence). This CDR3 comprises 16 residues. V was trimmed by 3 bases and J by 6 bases, leaving 18 bases between them. The CDR3 DNA follows: TGTGCCAGCAGCTTTTCTCCCGCGGGACACTCAAACATTCAGTACTTC. It is translated as CASSFSPAGHSNIQYF.

This clonotype was seen ten or more times. This rearrangement joins TRBV9 to TRBJ2-7; 9 bases fit TRBD1. Germline V gene sequence: CDR1 SGDLS, CDR2 YYNGEE. The CDR3 consists of 15 residues. Unmatched junction bases numbered 6, after V lost 0 bases and J lost 5 bases. CDR3 residues: CASSVEGTGSHEQYF. CDR3 sequence (DNA): TGTGCCAGCAGCGTAGAGGGGACAGGGTCCCACGAGCAGTACTTC.

This clonotype was seen at least ten times. This sequence joins TRBV20-1 and TRBJ1-5, with a tentative D call TRBD1 (6 bases). Trimming cost V 3 bases and J 1 base, with 10 bases left between them. This CDR3 comprises 14 residues. Germline V gene lookup returns CDR1 DFQATT and CDR2 SNEGSKA (reference sequence). CDR3 loop: CSASLQGSNQPQHF. The DNA of the CDR3 is TGCAGTGCTAGTCTCCAGGGGAGCAATCAGCCCCAGCATTTT.

This clonotype was found many times. The V call is TRBV28, the J call TRBJ2-5, with D possibly matching TRBD1 (6 bases). The CDR3 loop spans 15 amino acids. Between the trimmed V and J ends, which lost 6 bases and 9 bases, there was a span of 23 bases. Germline V gene data show CDR1 as MDHEN and CDR2 as SYDVKM. The CDR3 loop reads CASSRDRTSKRSQYF. CDR3 DNA: TGTGCCAGCAGCCGCGACAGGACCTCCAAGAGATCCCAGTACTTC.

This clonotype was recorded at least ten times. This chain connects TRBV12-3 or TRBV12-4 to TRBJ2-7, with a tentative D call TRBD2 (5 bases). V gave up 5 bases and J gave up 0 bases, with 8 bases separating them. This CDR3 has 13 amino acids. CDR3 sequence reads: CASSVDFSYEQYF. The CDR3 region has the DNA TGTGCCAGCAGTGTGGACTTCTCCTACGAGCAGTACTTC.

This clonotype was picked up many times. The genes are TRBV4-3 and TRBJ1-1; D is possibly TRBD1 (5 bases). This CDR3 is 19 amino acids long. V lost 0 bases and J lost 4, with 24 bases in between. CDR1 is LGHNA and CDR2 is YSLEER in the germline V gene. The chain's CDR3 is CASSQDQRGRKWRGTEAFF. DNA of the CDR3: TGCGCCAGCAGCCAAGATCAAAGGGGCAGGAAGTGGAGGGGCACTGAAGCTTTCTTT.

Many counts were recorded for this clonotype. The chain recombines TRBV18 with TRBJ2-3; perhaps D is TRBD1 or TRBD2 (5 bases each). The CDR3 covers 15 residues. CDR1 is KGHSH and CDR2 is LQKENI in the germline V gene. Trimming cost V 2 bases and J 2 bases, with 11 bases left between them. The CDR3 coding sequence is TGTGCCAGCTCACCATTCGGTGGGACCACAGATACGCAGTATTTT. Translated, it gives CASSPFGGTTDTQYF.

This clonotype was observed a few times. This may be a read error: a much more frequent sequence differs by one nucleotide. The chain links TRBV2 to TRBJ2-1, with TRBD2 identical over 9 bases. The CDR3 extends over 19 amino acids. CDR1 is SNHLY and CDR2 is FYNNEI in the germline V gene. The CDR3 DNA is TGTGCCATCAGTTTAATAGAGTGGCCCCAGCGGGGGGTTGACAATGAGCAGTTCTTC. Protein: CAISLIEWPQRGVDNEQFF.

This clonotype was seen a few times. The J gene is TRBJ2-7, the V gene TRBV29-1, with a tentative D call TRBD2 (6 bases). The CDR3 extends over 10 amino acids. Trimming left V 4 bases short and J 8 bases short, with 9 bases between. From germline, CDR1 is SQVTM and CDR2 ANQGSEA. The CDR3 DNA reads TGCAGCGTTGCGGAGGGGAAGCAGTACTTC. Translated: CSVAEGKQYF.

At least ten counts were recorded for this clonotype. V is TRBV7-3 and J is TRBJ2-5, with D uncertain. The CDR3 covers 9 residues. In germline, CDR1 is SGHTA, CDR2 FQGTGA. The CDR3 protein is CEKEETQYF. CDR3 nucleotide sequence: TGTGAGAAGGAAGAGACCCAGTACTTC.

This clonotype was counted many times. The chain joins TRBV15 to TRBJ2-2, with a tentative D call TRBD2 (6 bases). The CDR3 loop spans 14 amino acids. Germline values: CDR1 LNHNV, CDR2 YYDKDF (reference sequence). The germline V and J ends were trimmed by 0 bases and 7 bases, with 9 bases remaining between them. The CDR3 here is CATSRDVGGGELFF. As DNA, the CDR3 is TGTGCCACCAGCAGAGATGTGGGGGGCGGGGAGCTGTTTTTT.

Remarks on this clonotype: It may be a read error: a sequence one base away is much more abundant. The missing conserved phenylalanine or tryptophan at the end of this CDR3 makes a read error likely. This chain uses TRBV12-3 or TRBV12-4 with TRBJ2-6, with a possible D match to TRBD2 (6 bases). The CDR3 runs 17 residues. V lost 1 base to trimming and J lost 1 base, with 11 bases between them. This CDR3 reads CASSLGHRESGANVLTS. The CDR3 DNA reads TGTGCCAGCAGTTTAGGCCACCGGGAGTCTGGGGCCAACGTCCTGACTTCC.

This clonotype was recorded many times. This chain joins TRBV6-5 and TRBJ2-3, with D uncertain. The V and J ends lost 6 bases and 7 bases respectively, with 11 bases between them. Germline CDR1 and CDR2: MNHEY and SVGAGI. The CDR3 has 12 residues. The CDR3 bases are TGTGCCAGCAGCTCCACATCAAATACGCAGTATTTT. This codes for CASSSTSNTQYF.

The chain links TRBV12-3 or TRBV12-4 to TRBJ2-2, with TRBD1 as a possible D gene (6 bases). Between the trimmed V and J ends, which lost 8 bases and 3 bases, there was a span of 16 bases. This CDR3 spans 15 amino acids. The CDR3 loop is CASGTRTDHTGELFF. CDR3 coding DNA: TGTGCCAGCGGCACCCGGACAGACCACACCGGGGAGCTGTTTTTT.